This entry lists 27 T cell receptor beta chains sequenced from one sample in a study of T-cell reconstitution after alpha-beta-depleted transplantation in children. Unique molecular identifiers tagged the TCRbeta library. TCRdb re-analysed the PCR reads in MiXCR, keeping a single row per CDR3 protein. The sample lists 330,000 or so distinct CDR3 sequences, about a tenth seen once, with around 2.3% in the top ten. Source: PBMCs from the stem cell graft donor, taken from the stem cell graft. The receptors stem from a human donor who donated a stem cell graft to a child with acute lymphoblastic leukemia.

This sequence joins TRBV6-2 or TRBV6-3 and TRBJ2-1, with 7 bases identical to TRBD1. V lost 2 bases and J lost 0; bases outside the gene matches: 1. This CDR3 comprises 15 residues. CDR1 is MNHEY and CDR2 is SVGEGT in the germline V gene. This CDR3 is CASSYRDSSYNEQFF. The CDR3 DNA reads as TGTGCCAGCAGTTACCGGGACAGCTCCTACAATGAGCAGTTCTTC.

This clonotype has ten or more counts. In DNA, the CDR3 is TGCAGTGCTAGAGCACAAGTGGCAGAGACCCAGTACTTC. Its translation is CSARAQVAETQYF. The chain carries TRBV20-1 and TRBJ2-5, with D hard to call. The CDR3 is 13 amino acids. Looked up from germline, CDR1 is DFQATT and CDR2 is SNEGSKA (reference sequence). The V and J ends lost 1 base and 4 bases respectively, with 10 bases between them.

This clonotype was detected a few times. CDR3 bases: TGTGCCAGCAGTTTTAGAATTCGAGACACTGAAGCTTTCTTT. Its protein product is CASSFRIRDTEAFF. This chain links TRBV28 with TRBJ1-1; D not resolved. The CDR3 totals 14 residues. The ends were cut back, 3 bases at V and 3 bases at J, with 11 bases in the middle. Germline CDR1 reads MDHEN; CDR2 reads SYDVKM.

This sequence joins TRBV29-1 and TRBJ2-5; a weak D match, TRBD1 (5 bases). Trimming pared 0 bases from V and 1 base from J, leaving 15 bases between. This CDR3 is 16 amino acids long. The germline CDR1 and CDR2 sequences are SQVTM and ANQGSEA. CDR3 coding DNA: TGCAGCGTTGAAGATTCCGGCAGGACACTCCAAGAGACCCAGTACTTC. It codes for CSVEDSGRTLQETQYF. Full variable domain (missing parts from reference TRBV29-1 and TRBJ2-5): SAVISQKPSRDICQRGTSLTIQCQVDSQVTMMFWYRQQPGQSLTLIATANQGSEATYESGFVIDKFPISRPNLTFSTLTVSNMSPEDSSIYLCSVEDSGRTLQETQYFGPGTRLLVL.

The gene calls are TRBV19 and TRBJ2-3; tentatively, D is TRBD2 (6 bases). Germline V gene data show CDR1 as LNHDA and CDR2 as SQIVND (reference sequence). The CDR3 is made up of 14 amino acids. Between the trimmed V and J ends, which lost 4 bases and 2 bases, there was a span of 10 bases. CDR3 residues: CASSTPGDTDTQYF. CDR3 DNA: TGTGCCAGTAGTACCCCGGGGGACACAGATACGCAGTATTTT.

This sequence joins TRBV5-1 and TRBJ2-1, with TRBD1 identical over 12 bases. This CDR3 contains 14 residues. Germline V gene data show CDR1 as SGHRS and CDR2 as YFSETQ. V was clipped by 3 bases and J by 9 bases; unmatched bases: 4. In nucleotides, the CDR3 is TGCGCCAGCAGCTGGGGACAGGGGGCGGGTGAGCAGTTCTTC. Translating gives CASSWGQGAGEQFF.

V and J are TRBV29-1 and TRBJ2-7; D tentatively reads TRBD1 or TRBD2 (5 bases each). There are 13 residues in the CDR3. The V end was cut by 4 bases, the J end by 0 bases, with 10 bases between. Germline V gene lookup returns CDR1 SQVTM and CDR2 ANQGSEA. CDR3 region: CSVAAGTSYEQYF. The CDR3 coding sequence is TGCAGCGTTGCGGCAGGGACCTCCTACGAGCAGTACTTC.

The rearrangement uses TRBV9 and TRBJ2-5; D not resolved. Germline V gene sequence: CDR1 SGDLS, CDR2 YYNGEE. V shed 4 bases and J shed 2 bases, with 12 bases lying between them. The CDR3 has 14 amino acids. The CDR3 protein is CASSFSTSQETQYF. The CDR3 nucleotides are TGTGCCAGCAGCTTCTCGACAAGTCAAGAGACCCAGTACTTC.

This clonotype was observed a handful of times. The genes are TRBV12-3 or TRBV12-4 and TRBJ1-2; D is perhaps TRBD1 (5 bases). The CDR3 totals 14 residues. Trimming left V 3 bases short and J 0 bases short, with 8 bases between. This chain's CDR3 is CASSFDSPNYGYTF. The DNA for the CDR3 is TGTGCCAGCAGTTTCGACAGCCCTAACTATGGCTACACCTTC.

The chain employs TRBV12-3 or TRBV12-4 and TRBJ2-5; D unresolved. The ends were cut back, 0 bases at V and 5 bases at J, with 7 bases in the middle. CDR3 length: 13 residues. This CDR3 reads CASSLALDETQYF. The CDR3 region has the DNA TGTGCCAGCAGTTTAGCGCTTGATGAGACCCAGTACTTC.

Only a few counts were recorded for this clonotype. This CDR3 is CASKRQGGTQYF. CDR3 nucleotides: TGTGCCAGCAAGAGACAGGGGGGGACCCAGTACTTC. The genes are TRBV12-3 or TRBV12-4 and TRBJ2-5; 9 nucleotides line up with TRBD1. CDR3 length equals 12 residues. The V gene end was trimmed by 7 bases and the J gene end by 7 bases; junction bases not matched to a gene: 4.

The CDR3 is CASSSGRAVNEQFF. CDR3 nucleotide sequence: TGCGCCAGCAGTAGCGGGAGGGCCGTCAATGAGCAGTTCTTC. V and J are TRBV5-1 and TRBJ2-1; 11 nucleotides agree with TRBD2. Germline V gene lookup returns CDR1 SGHRS and CDR2 YFSETQ. CDR3 size: 14 residues. With 5 bases clipped from V and 6 bases from J, the junction kept 4 bases outside the gene matches.

This clonotype has a handful of counts. This sequence joins TRBV4-1 and TRBJ2-7; the D call may be TRBD1 or TRBD2 (6 bases each). V gave up 1 base and J gave up 2 bases, with 12 bases separating them. The CDR3 has 15 residues. Per germline, CDR1 MGHRA and CDR2 YSYEKL. Here the CDR3 reads CASSQVDRGAYEQYF. CDR3 DNA sequence: TGCGCCAGCAGCCAAGTTGATAGGGGGGCCTACGAGCAGTACTTC.

This clonotype was counted only a few times. The V call is TRBV5-1, the J call TRBJ1-2; D is ambiguous. The V end was cut by 0 bases, the J end by 4 bases, with 13 bases between. Germline V lookup: CDR1 SGHRS, CDR2 YFSETQ. The length of the CDR3 is 15 residues. This CDR3 is CASSLEGHASYGYTF. For the CDR3, the DNA is TGCGCCAGCAGCTTGGAGGGCCACGCTTCCTATGGCTACACCTTC.

To note about this clonotype: Being one base from a much bigger clone, this may be a read error. The chain is built from TRBV19 and TRBJ2-2; D remains ambiguous. This CDR3 is 13 amino acids long. Per the germline V gene, CDR1 is LNHDA and CDR2 is SQIVND (reference sequence). CDR3 coding DNA: TGTGGCAGTAGTATTGTAGGGTCCGGGGAGCTGTTTTTT. This codes for CGSSIVGSGELFF.

The chain recombines TRBV12-5 with TRBJ2-4; 10 bases are shared with TRBD1. Trimming cost V 4 bases and J 6 bases; bases outside gene matches: 15. The length of the CDR3 is 18 residues. Germline V lookup: CDR1 LGHNT, CDR2 FRNRAP. CDR3 sequence reads: CASGSIIKRDRGVNIQYF. CDR3 coding DNA: TGTGCTAGTGGTTCGATCATTAAACGGGACAGGGGAGTAAACATTCAGTACTTC. Based on the CDR3 plus reference TRBV12-5 and TRBJ2-4, the full variable domain is DARVTQTPRHKVTEMGQEVTMRCQPILGHNTVFWYRQTMMQGLELLAYFRNRAPLDDSGMPKDRFSAEMPDATLATLKIQPSEPRDSAVYFCASGSIIKRDRGVNIQYFGAGTRLSVL.

This clonotype was counted at least ten times. The chain uses TRBV29-1 and TRBJ2-1; 8 bases line up with TRBD2. Per the germline V gene, CDR1 is SQVTM and CDR2 is ANQGSEA. This CDR3 has 11 amino acids. V lost 5 bases to trimming and J lost 13 bases; unmatched junction nucleotides: 7. CDR3 residues: CSVQAGLVQFF. CDR3 nucleotides: TGCAGCGTTCAAGCGGGACTAGTTCAGTTCTTC.

The V gene is TRBV20-1, the J gene TRBJ2-7, with D maybe TRBD2 (5 bases). V was shortened by 0 bases and J by 1 base, with 13 bases between the two germline ends. This CDR3 spans 15 amino acids. CDR1 is DFQATT and CDR2 is SNEGSKA in the germline V gene (reference sequence). The CDR3 sequence: CSARDPDYLSYEQYF. The CDR3 region has the DNA TGCAGTGCTAGAGATCCCGACTATCTGTCCTACGAGCAGTACTTC.

In regard to this clonotype: Germline is not matched at one junction end, which may reflect a read error. CDR3 amino acids: CAGSLATGASPLHF. CDR3 nucleotide sequence: TGTGCCGGCAGCTTAGCGACAGGGGCTTCACCCCTCCACTTT. The chain uses TRBV7-9 and TRBJ1-6; TRBD1 matches at 8 bases. Germline lookup yields CDR1 SEHNR and CDR2 FQNEAQ (reference sequence). The CDR3 spans 14 residues.

The sample holds many counts of this clonotype. The CDR3 DNA reads as TGTGCCAGCAGCACTGGACAGGGTGGCGGAAACACCATATATTTT. It specifies CASSTGQGGGNTIYF. The chain combines TRBV7-8 with TRBJ1-3, with TRBD1 identical over 8 bases. J lost 4 bases, V lost 5 bases, and 7 bases had no gene match. Germline lookup yields CDR1 SGHVS and CDR2 FQNEAQ. The CDR3 runs 15 residues.

This clonotype came up many times. The chain joins TRBV20-1 to TRBJ2-5; 9 positions agree with TRBD2. Looked up from germline, CDR1 is DFQATT and CDR2 is SNEGSKA (reference sequence). J lost 5 bases, V lost 5 bases, and 9 bases had no gene match. This CDR3 region has 14 residues. The CDR3 coding sequence is TGCAGTGCTGGCAGTTTAGCGGGAGAGGAGACCCAGTACTTC. Translated: CSAGSLAGEETQYF.

At least ten counts were recorded for this clonotype. The V gene is TRBV6-2 or TRBV6-3, the J gene TRBJ2-3; TRBD1 is a possible D gene (5 bases). The CDR3 runs 16 residues. Germline V lookup: CDR1 MNHEY, CDR2 SVGEGT. The ends were cut back, 2 bases at V and 5 bases at J, with 17 bases in the middle. CDR3 residues: CASSYGAVFPGDTQYF. The DNA of the CDR3 is TGTGCCAGCAGTTACGGGGCGGTCTTTCCCGGAGATACGCAGTATTTT.

This clonotype has only a few counts. The chain employs TRBV7-6 and TRBJ2-2, with 8 bases fitting TRBD1. The trim removed 4 bases at V and 1 base at J, leaving 5 bases unmatched. The CDR3 length is 16 residues. Germline V gene sequence: CDR1 SGHVS, CDR2 FNYEAQ. The CDR3 here is CASSSAGGWNTGELFF. CDR3 nucleotides: TGTGCCAGCAGCTCAGCAGGGGGCTGGAACACCGGGGAGCTGTTTTTT.

The gene calls are TRBV20-1 and TRBJ2-7; D gene ambiguous. Germline values: CDR1 DFQATT, CDR2 SNEGSKA (reference sequence). The CDR3 is 15 amino acids. Trimming pared 6 bases from V and 3 bases from J, leaving 21 bases between. The CDR3 region is CSAPEQTSSFYEQYF. DNA of the CDR3: TGCAGTGCACCAGAACAGACCTCGAGCTTCTACGAGCAGTACTTC.

This clonotype was detected only a few times. The V and J genes are TRBV7-9 and TRBJ2-5; maybe TRBD2 (5 bases). The CDR3 length is 15 residues. Germline CDR1 reads SEHNR; CDR2 reads FQNEAQ (reference sequence). CDR3 residues: CATALGPSGRETQYF. The DNA for the CDR3 is TGTGCAACAGCTTTAGGGCCCTCGGGAAGAGAGACCCAGTACTTC.

This clonotype was counted ten times or more. This sequence joins TRBV3-1 and TRBJ1-3; D gene ambiguous. Germline V gene sequence: CDR1 LGHDT, CDR2 YNNKEL (reference sequence). The CDR3 extends over 15 amino acids. Trimming left V 0 bases short and J 0 bases short, with 6 bases between. The CDR3 reads CASSQDRGSGNTIYF. DNA for the CDR3: TGTGCCAGCAGCCAAGATCGGGGCTCTGGAAACACCATATATTTT.

This clonotype was seen only a few times. V gene TRBV20-1 combines with J gene TRBJ1-5; D not resolved. Trimming shortened V by 3 bases and J by 0 bases, and 9 bases separated the two germline ends. Germline V gene lookup returns CDR1 DFQATT and CDR2 SNEGSKA (reference sequence). The CDR3 has 14 amino acids. CDR3 DNA: TGCAGTGCTAGTCGTTACGTTAGCAATCAGCCCCAGCATTTT. Translating gives CSASRYVSNQPQHF.